Listed below are T cell receptor beta chains from one sample, sequenced in a study of OX40 agonist ivuxolimab in advanced cancers. This table comes from immunoSEQ multiplex PCR, and its TCRdb copy is limited to in-frame clones, with some not included. The data hold approximately 87,000 clones, with around 91% observed a single time. The specimen comprised CD4+ or CD8+ T cells sorted from blood, sampled in a trial of the OX40 agonist ivuxolimab. The receptors shown here come from an adult with an advanced solid tumor such as melanoma, head and neck, liver or kidney cancer. Each CDR3 is given with its conserved first and last residue.

>TRBV6-6
CASSSQLRVTQQPQHF
>TRBV7-3
CASSLTGYNEQFF
>TRBV7-2
CASRGTVSTDTQYF
>TRBV30
CAWSVRGPSGYTF
>TRBV20-1
CSAMTGPGYTF
>TRBV9
CASSVEGTGELFF
>TRBV11-2
CASSTTGQGVGYTF
>TRBV7-8
CASSLGDGELSYEQYF
>TRBV4-3
CASSQVPKASGYNEQFF
>TRBV11-3
CASSLGRVNTEAFF
>TRBV10-3
CAISGRRDTSTDTQYF
>TRBV27
CASSLQAGEEQFF
>TRBV30
CAYGTSGTYEQYF
>TRBV28
CASSFGTGGLQYEQYF
>TRBV6-5
CASNPIQGAGGELFF
>TRBV28
CASSLDGASTDTQYF
>TRBV11-1
CASSYRQGAYEQYF
>TRBV6-4
CASSDSGLITGELFF
>TRBV7-2
CASSLGGRGAYEQYF
>TRBV19
CASSLRSGTQYF
>TRBV7-7
CASSPEPAASSYNEQFF
>TRBV28
CASSLAPAGVETQYF
>TRBV27
CASSLSVGQPQHF
>TRBV7-2
CASSSDRGREQYF
>TRBV29-1
CSVATGSFYEQYF
>TRBV29-1
CSVSYRGNTDTQYF
>TRBV5-1
CASSLWGGAASYEQYF
>TRBV5-1
CASSWGPPGPQYF
>TRBV29-1
CSARFAYEQYF
>TRBV5-4
CASSLGSGNEQYF
>TRBV7-3
CASSETPLGTEAFF
>TRBV19
CASSTSLAGVETQYF
>TRBV4-2
CASSQGVRLGWVAEAFF
>TRBV11-1
CASSLGETF
>TRBV30
CAWSVYRTALAYTF
>TRBV6-1
CASIRGTGERNEQFF
>TRBV4-3
CASSQDLGTHEKLFF
>TRBV19
CASSRGRDWSTDTQYF
>TRBV6-1
CASSSPGGGFGYTF
>TRBV30
CAWSVFRGTGGGDTQYF
>TRBV30
CAWNSASYEQYF